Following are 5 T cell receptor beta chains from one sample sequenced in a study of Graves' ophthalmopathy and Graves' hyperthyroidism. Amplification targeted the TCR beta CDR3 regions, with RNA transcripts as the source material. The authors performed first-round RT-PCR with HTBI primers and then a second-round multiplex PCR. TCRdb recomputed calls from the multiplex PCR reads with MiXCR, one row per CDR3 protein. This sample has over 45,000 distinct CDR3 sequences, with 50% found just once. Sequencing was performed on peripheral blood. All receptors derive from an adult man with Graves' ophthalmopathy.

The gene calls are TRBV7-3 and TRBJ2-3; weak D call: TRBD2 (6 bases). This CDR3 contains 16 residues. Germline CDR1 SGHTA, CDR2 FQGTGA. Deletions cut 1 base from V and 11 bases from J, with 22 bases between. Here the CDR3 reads CASSLISSSAYNEQYF. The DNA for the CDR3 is TGTGCCAGCAGCTTAATTTCCTCTAGCGCCTACAATGAGCAGTATTTT.

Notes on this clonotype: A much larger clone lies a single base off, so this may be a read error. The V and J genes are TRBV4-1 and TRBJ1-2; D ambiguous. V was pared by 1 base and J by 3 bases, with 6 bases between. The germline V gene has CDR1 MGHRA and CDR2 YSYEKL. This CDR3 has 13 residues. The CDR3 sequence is CASSQVHDYGYTF. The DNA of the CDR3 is TGCGCCAGCAGCCAAGTCCATGACTATGGCTACACCTTC.

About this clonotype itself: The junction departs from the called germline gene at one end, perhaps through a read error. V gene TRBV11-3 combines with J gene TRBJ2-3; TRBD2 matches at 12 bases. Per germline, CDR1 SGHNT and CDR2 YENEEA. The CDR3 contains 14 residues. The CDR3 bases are TGCGCCAGCAGCTCCCGGACTAGCGGGGATACGCGGTATTTT. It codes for CASSSRTSGDTRYF.

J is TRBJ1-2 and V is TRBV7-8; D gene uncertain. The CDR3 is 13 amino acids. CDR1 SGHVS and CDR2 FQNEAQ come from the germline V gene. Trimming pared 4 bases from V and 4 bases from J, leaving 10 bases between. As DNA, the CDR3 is TGTGCCAGCAGCTACGAAGGGAGCTATGGCTACACCTTC. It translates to CASSYEGSYGYTF. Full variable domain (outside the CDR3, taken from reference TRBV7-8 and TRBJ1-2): GAGVSQSPRYKVAKRGQDVALRCDPISGHVSLFWYQQALGQGPEFLTYFQNEAQLDKSGLPSDRFFAERPEGSVSTLKIQRTQQEDSAVYLCASSYEGSYGYTFGSGTRLTVV.

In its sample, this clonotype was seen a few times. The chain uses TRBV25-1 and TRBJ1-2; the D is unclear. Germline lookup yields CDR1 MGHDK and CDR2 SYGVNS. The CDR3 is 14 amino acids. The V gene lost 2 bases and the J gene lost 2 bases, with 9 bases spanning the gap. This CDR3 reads CASSEPGRNYGYTF. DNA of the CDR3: TGTGCCAGCAGTGAACCGGGGAGGAACTATGGCTACACCTTC.